The rows below give T cell receptor beta chains drawn from one sample of a study of shared clonotypes between healthy human individuals. Assay: immunoSEQ multiplex PCR; the TCRdb copy retains only in-frame clones and omits some. The sample has around 2,000,000 clones; about 95% are singletons. The source material was naive CD8+ T cells sorted from blood. The receptor set was obtained from a man between 18 and 29 years old in good health. The CDR3 runs from the conserved cysteine through the conserved F or W. The D gene is left open where the match is weak. Rows give clone size only sometimes, using once, few, many, or a class for an expanded clone.

V,J,D,size,CDR3,DNA
TRBV4-3,TRBJ2-7,TRBD2,.,CASSYGTSGMGEQYF,TGCGCCAGCAGCTACGGGACTAGCGGGATGGGCGAGCAGTACTTC
TRBV5-4,TRBJ2-1,.,.,CASSSGGRWVF,TGTGCCAGCAGCTCCGGAGGCAGGTGGGTCTTC
TRBV10-1,TRBJ1-2,.,.,CASSESINYGYTF,TGCGCCAGCAGTGAGTCGATAAACTATGGCTACACCTTC
TRBV30,TRBJ1-1,.,.,CAWGLSEAEAFF,TGTGCCTGGGGGCTCTCAGAGGCTGAAGCTTTCTTT
TRBV19,TRBJ2-7,.,few,CASSIGLMSSYEQYF,TGTGCCAGTAGTATCGGACTTATGAGCTCCTACGAGCAGTACTTC
TRBV4-3,TRBJ2-1,.,.,CASSQDLAAPGTSRNEQFF,TGCGCCAGCAGCCAAGACCTAGCAGCGCCGGGGACCTCTCGCAATGAGCAGTTCTTC
TRBV18,TRBJ1-1,TRBD1,.,CASSRMATGDTEAFF,TGTGCCAGCTCACGAATGGCGACAGGGGACACTGAAGCTTTCTTT
TRBV4-3,TRBJ2-7,.,once,CASSQGVGTSYEQYF,TGCGCCAGCAGCCAAGGGGTCGGAACCTCCTACGAGCAGTACTTC
TRBV2,TRBJ2-7,.,.,CASITGPGNGEQYF,TGTGCCAGCATTACAGGCCCGGGGAACGGCGAGCAGTACTTC
TRBV14,TRBJ2-7,TRBD1,once,CASSPQQGGSSYEQYF,TGTGCCAGCAGCCCTCAACAGGGGGGCAGCTCCTACGAGCAGTACTTC
TRBV2,TRBJ2-7,.,.,CASSDLSYEQYF,TGTGCCAGCAGTGACCTCTCCTACGAGCAGTACTTC
TRBV5-1,TRBJ2-1,.,.,CASSLGQGSYNEQFF,TGCGCCAGCAGCTTGGGTCAGGGGTCCTACAATGAGCAGTTCTTC
TRBV14,TRBJ2-1,.,.,CASSHRGLSDNEQFF,TGTGCCAGCAGCCATCGAGGGCTATCAGACAATGAGCAGTTCTTC
TRBV27,TRBJ1-1,.,.,CASKGQGGTEAFF,TGTGCCAGCAAGGGGCAGGGCGGCACTGAAGCTTTCTTT
TRBV4-3,TRBJ2-7,.,.,CASSQGLATYEQYF,TGCGCCAGCAGCCAAGGGTTAGCGACCTACGAGCAGTACTTC
TRBV7-9,TRBJ1-5,.,.,CASSDGHDINQPQHF,TGTGCCAGCAGCGACGGACACGACATCAATCAGCCCCAGCATTTT
TRBV11-2,TRBJ2-7,.,.,CASSVGTGAYEQYF,TGTGCCAGCAGCGTCGGGACGGGGGCCTACGAGCAGTACTTC
TRBV15,TRBJ2-3,.,once,CATSREPFTSTDTQYF,TGTGCCACCAGCAGAGAACCGTTTACTAGCACAGATACGCAGTATTTT